Reported below is one T cell receptor beta chain. How the authors handled the data: Reference gene primer amplification in the assay estimated nucleated cell counts. TCRdb's table, derived via immunoSEQ multiplex PCR, lists solely in-frame clones and lacks some. Clonal size and the V and J genes are those of that table, whereas D and trimming came from the DNA. The sample holds around 120,000 clones, about 86% seen once. The germline V and J ends were trimmed by 5 bases and 2 bases, with 16 bases remaining between them. CDR1 is SGHTA and CDR2 is FQGNSA in the germline V gene. CDR3 size: 15 residues. This record belongs to a study of blood T cell repertoires in COVID-19. At the level of the study: Spain, Italy and the United States supplied samples that represented acute and convalescent COVID-19. The cDNA or gDNA used as material had been derived from T cells, B-cell-depleted T cells, or PBMCs.

The chain combines TRBV7-2 with TRBJ2-7, with a tentative D call TRBD1 (6 bases). This TCR was sampled from an elderly man with active or convalescent COVID-19. Specimen: peripheral blood. In nucleotides, the CDR3 is TGTGCCAGCAGCCTAAGGACAGAGCCCACCTACGAGCAGTACTTC. Amino acid sequence: CASSLRTEPTYEQYF.